These 32 T cell receptor beta chains came from one sample sequenced in a study of technical replicates of blood from a handful of donors. Sequencing was performed with immunoSEQ multiplex PCR; in TCRdb, only in-frame clones are kept and a portion is missing. Of about 82,000 clones detected, roughly 94% appear once; the ten largest clones hold 0.3% to 0.45%. What was sequenced was T cells isolated from PBMCs. All receptors come from a human donor in good health.

The CDR3 here is CASSYSTSYEQYF. In nucleotides, the CDR3 is TGTGCCAGCAGTTACTCGACTAGTTACGAGCAGTACTTC. V is TRBV6-5 and J is TRBJ2-7; TRBD2 is a possible D gene (6 bases). Per germline, CDR1 MNHEY and CDR2 SVGAGI. V was cut by 0 bases and J by 4 bases, with 7 bases left in between. The CDR3 extends over 13 amino acids.

V usage is TRBV6-5 and J usage is TRBJ2-7; D might be TRBD2 (6 bases). Trimming stripped 6 bases from V and 0 bases from J, with 12 bases between. The CDR3 runs 14 residues. CDR1 is MNHEY and CDR2 is SVGAGI in the germline V gene. The CDR3 coding sequence is TGTGCCAGCAGCCCGGACGGGAGCTCCTACGAGCAGTACTTC. Its protein product is CASSPDGSSYEQYF.

CDR3 sequence: CASSDTDRSGNTIYF. The CDR3 bases are TGTGCCAGCAGCGATACTGACAGGTCTGGAAACACCATATATTTT. V usage is TRBV7-9 and J usage is TRBJ1-3, with D perhaps TRBD1 (6 bases). This CDR3 is built from 15 residues. Germline lookup yields CDR1 SEHNR and CDR2 FQNEAQ (reference sequence). Trimming left V 5 bases short and J 1 base short, with 12 bases between.

The chain combines TRBV6-1 with TRBJ1-2; D ambiguous. The V gene's germline CDR1 is MNHNS and CDR2 SASEGT. V was cut by 5 bases and J by 6 bases, with 13 bases left in between. The length of the CDR3 is 13 residues. CDR3 amino acids: CASSHLRGDGYTF. CDR3 sequence (DNA): TGTGCCAGCAGTCACTTAAGAGGTGATGGCTACACCTTC.

V and J are TRBV14 and TRBJ2-7; TRBD1 matches 8 bases. This CDR3 comprises 13 residues. The V gene's germline CDR1 is SGHDN and CDR2 FVKESK. The junction had 5 bases not matched to a gene; V was cut back by 7 bases and J by 3 bases. The CDR3 is CASKGQEGYEQYF. DNA for the CDR3: TGTGCCAGCAAGGGACAGGAGGGCTACGAGCAGTACTTC.

The genes are TRBV6-5 and TRBJ2-1, with D unclear. The CDR3 spans 14 residues. The V and J ends lost 3 bases and 0 bases respectively, with 6 bases between them. CDR1 is MNHEY, CDR2 SVGAGI, per germline. The CDR3 region is CASSYEHSYNEQFF. The CDR3 DNA sequence: TGTGCCAGCAGTTATGAGCACTCCTACAATGAGCAGTTCTTC.

The CDR3 protein is CASSPRQAYGTDTQYF. In nucleotides, the CDR3 is TGTGCCAGCTCACCTCGACAGGCTTACGGCACAGATACGCAGTATTTT. The V call is TRBV18, the J call TRBJ2-3; D is perhaps TRBD1 (6 bases). CDR3 length: 16 residues. Germline assignment: CDR1 KGHSH and CDR2 LQKENI. V was shortened by 3 bases and J by 1 base, with 14 bases between the two germline ends.

This clone was found once. The CDR3 reads CASSLFGTSNVTSQYF. The DNA of the CDR3 is TGTGCCAGCAGCTTATTCGGGACTAGCAATGTCACGTCCCAGTACTTC. The rearrangement links TRBV7-3 to TRBJ2-5; the match to TRBD2 covers 9 bases. J gave up 9 bases and V 2 bases, and 13 bases lay outside the gene matches. Germline V CDR1 and CDR2: SGHTA, FQGTGA. This CDR3 is 16 amino acids long.

The genes are TRBV7-6 and TRBJ1-5; the D is unclear. The CDR3 spans 15 residues. The germline gives CDR1 SGHVS, CDR2 FNYEAQ. V was pared by 1 base and J by 4 bases, with 11 bases between. The CDR3 sequence: CASSLVPTENQPQHF. The CDR3 DNA reads TGTGCCAGCAGCTTAGTTCCGACGGAGAATCAGCCCCAGCATTTT.

This clone was recorded a few times. Written as DNA, the CDR3 is TGCAGCGCCTGGGACAGACATAGTGAAAAACTGTTTTTT. Translated, it gives CSAWDRHSEKLFF. The chain has TRBV29-1 and TRBJ1-4, with TRBD1 matching over 7 bases. With 7 bases clipped from V and 7 bases from J, the junction kept 9 bases outside the gene matches. The germline V gene encodes CDR1 SQVTM and CDR2 ANQGSEA. This CDR3 is built from 13 residues.

The chain has TRBV4-1 and TRBJ1-2, with 12 bases aligning to TRBD1. Germline CDR1 is MGHRA and CDR2 is YSYEKL. Trimming took 3 bases from V and 4 from J; bases not matched to a gene: 6. The CDR3 runs 16 residues. In nucleotides, the CDR3 is TGCGCCAGCAGCCACGGGACAGGGGGCGGTAGCTATGGCTACACCTTC. Translation gives CASSHGTGGGSYGYTF.

V gene TRBV6-4 combines with J gene TRBJ2-1; 9 nucleotides align to TRBD2. CDR3 length equals 15 residues. Germline values: CDR1 MRHNA, CDR2 SNTAGT. V shed 4 bases, J shed 5 bases, and the junction held 6 bases outside the gene matches. Here the CDR3 DNA reads TGTGCCAGCAGTGTGGAAGCGGGAGGCAACAATGAGCAGTTCTTC. It yields the protein CASSVEAGGNNEQFF.

This chain joins TRBV19 and TRBJ2-5; the D gene is possibly TRBD1 (7 bases). V was shortened by 3 bases and J by 5 bases, with 13 bases between the two germline ends. The V gene's germline CDR1 is LNHDA and CDR2 SQIVND (reference sequence). The CDR3 is 14 residues long. CDR3 coding DNA: TGTGCCAGTAGTATTGTGGCAGGGGGGGAGACCCAGTACTTC. This translates into CASSIVAGGETQYF. Based on the CDR3 plus reference TRBV19 and TRBJ2-5, the full variable domain is DGGITQSPKYLFRKEGQNVTLSCEQNLNHDAMYWYRQDPGQGLRLIYYSQIVNDFQKGDIAEGYSVSREKKESFPLTVTSAQKNPTAFYLCASSIVAGGETQYFGPGTRLLVL.

The chain is built from TRBV2 and TRBJ1-2; 8 bases line up with TRBD1. V trimming: 10 bases; J trimming: 3 bases; junction bases outside the gene matches: 10. The germline gives CDR1 SNHLY, CDR2 FYNNEI. This CDR3 has 14 residues. The CDR3 coding sequence is TGTGCCATAAACCGGCAGGGGGCAGACTATGGCTACACCTTC. Its translation is CAINRQGADYGYTF.

Of note for this clone: The junction shows a germline mismatch at one end, possibly a read error. The J gene is TRBJ2-7, the V gene TRBV7-7, with D possibly matching TRBD2 (6 bases). From germline, CDR1 is SSHAT and CDR2 FNYEAQ (reference sequence). The CDR3 is 15 amino acids. CDR3 nucleotides: TGTGCTAGCAGCTTAGGAGCGGGCCCCTCCTACGAGCAGTACTTC. It translates to CASSLGAGPSYEQYF.

This chain joins TRBV12-5 and TRBJ2-3; 12 bases agree with TRBD2. Germline values: CDR1 LGHNT, CDR2 FRNRAP. Trimming took 1 base from V and 4 from J; bases not matched to a gene: 0. The CDR3 sequence is 15 residues long. Here the CDR3 DNA reads TGTGCTAGTGGTTTGGGACTAGCGGGAGCAGATACGCAGTATTTT. Residues: CASGLGLAGADTQYF. The entire variable domain, with the rest obtained from reference TRBV12-5 and TRBJ2-3, is as follows: DARVTQTPRHKVTEMGQEVTMRCQPILGHNTVFWYRQTMMQGLELLAYFRNRAPLDDSGMPKDRFSAEMPDATLATLKIQPSEPRDSAVYFCASGLGLAGADTQYFGPGTRLTVL.

This chain connects TRBV6-6 to TRBJ2-7; D gene ambiguous. The CDR3 consists of 14 residues. Germline V gives CDR1 MNHNY, CDR2 SVGAGI (reference sequence). Trimming pared 4 bases from V and 5 bases from J, leaving 15 bases between. CDR3 in amino acids: CASSSGLSLDEQYF. The DNA of the CDR3 is TGTGCCAGCAGTTCCGGTCTCTCGCTGGACGAGCAGTACTTC.

The chain is built from TRBV2 and TRBJ1-3; 7 nucleotides agree with TRBD1. The germline V gene has CDR1 SNHLY and CDR2 FYNNEI. The CDR3 loop spans 15 amino acids. V dropped 6 bases and J dropped 0; count of bases not matched to a gene: 5. In nucleotides, the CDR3 is TGTGCCAGCAGCGCCGGGACAGACTCTGGAAACACCATATATTTT. This sequence encodes CASSAGTDSGNTIYF.

This rearrangement joins TRBV6-5 to TRBJ1-4, with TRBD1 as a possible D gene (5 bases). Per germline, CDR1 MNHEY and CDR2 SVGAGI. This CDR3 region has 12 residues. V was pared by 6 bases and J by 10 bases, with 12 bases between. The chain's CDR3 is CASRRAGGKLFF. DNA of the CDR3: TGTGCCAGCAGGCGGGCGGGGGGAAAACTGTTTTTT.

The rearrangement uses TRBV5-1 and TRBJ1-1; tentatively, D is TRBD1 (6 bases). The CDR3 covers 15 residues. V gave up 4 bases and J gave up 3 bases, with 16 bases separating them. The germline CDR1 and CDR2 sequences are SGHRS and YFSETQ. The DNA for the CDR3 is TGCGCCAGCAGCCCGTACAGGGTAGGGGACACTGAAGCTTTCTTT. This encodes CASSPYRVGDTEAFF.

This clone was detected a few times. The V and J genes are TRBV18 and TRBJ1-1, with D possibly matching TRBD1 (6 bases). Germline loops: CDR1 KGHSH, CDR2 LQKENI. CDR3 size: 14 residues. Trimming shortened V by 2 bases and J by 5 bases, and 12 bases separated the two germline ends. This CDR3 reads CASSPEGGETEAFF. DNA of the CDR3: TGTGCCAGCTCACCAGAAGGGGGGGAGACTGAAGCTTTCTTT.

The chain has TRBV19 and TRBJ2-1, with 9 bases lining up with TRBD1. Germline lookup yields CDR1 LNHDA and CDR2 SQIVND (reference sequence). V shed 2 bases and J 7 bases; nucleotides not matched to a gene: 6. The CDR3 contains 15 residues. The CDR3 bases are TGTGCCAGTAGTATAACCTCGGGACAGGGTAATGAGCAGTTCTTC. Protein sequence: CASSITSGQGNEQFF.

The chain has TRBV30 and TRBJ2-1; tentative D call: TRBD1 (6 bases). There are 16 residues in the CDR3. Trimming removed 0 bases from V and 0 bases from J, with 12 bases in between. Germline CDR1 reads GTSNPN; CDR2 reads SVGIG (reference sequence). CDR3 sequence: CAWSVQGVSSYNEQFF. The DNA for the CDR3 is TGTGCCTGGAGTGTACAGGGCGTAAGCTCCTACAATGAGCAGTTCTTC.

The chain has TRBV28 and TRBJ1-2; 7 bases align to TRBD1. V dropped 3 bases and J dropped 3; count of bases not matched to a gene: 7. CDR3 length: 15 amino acids. In germline, CDR1 is MDHEN, CDR2 SYDVKM. CDR3 in DNA: TGTGCCAGCAGTTTGGACGGGAGGGGGCACTATGGCTACACCTTC. Translating it yields CASSLDGRGHYGYTF.

The count of this clone is one. The chain combines TRBV4-1 with TRBJ2-3, with TRBD1 matching over 9 bases. Trimming took 4 bases from V and 0 from J; bases not matched to a gene: 8. The germline gives CDR1 MGHRA, CDR2 YSYEKL. The length of the CDR3 is 17 residues. CDR3: CASSRKTGGISTDTQYF. CDR3 coding DNA: TGCGCCAGCAGCCGTAAGACAGGGGGAATAAGCACAGATACGCAGTATTTT.

V is TRBV9 and J is TRBJ2-7; 7 bases line up with TRBD1. V shed 4 bases, J shed 4 bases, and the junction held 11 bases outside the gene matches. There are 15 residues in the CDR3. From germline, CDR1 is SGDLS and CDR2 YYNGEE. Here the CDR3 DNA reads TGTGCCAGCAGCATTAGCCCGGGACAGACTTACGAGCAGTACTTC. Protein sequence: CASSISPGQTYEQYF.

This chain connects TRBV5-1 to TRBJ2-1; TRBD2 aligns across 13 bases. After removal of 2 bases from V and 7 bases from J, the junction contained 6 bases not matched to a gene. Germline V gives CDR1 SGHRS, CDR2 YFSETQ. The CDR3 length is 16 residues. This chain's CDR3 is CASSLRLAGGLNEQFF. The CDR3 DNA reads as TGCGCCAGCAGCTTACGACTAGCGGGAGGCCTGAATGAGCAGTTCTTC.

This sequence joins TRBV25-1 and TRBJ1-1; D gene ambiguous. Trimming stripped 4 bases from V and 3 bases from J, with 12 bases between. Looked up from germline, CDR1 is MGHDK and CDR2 is SYGVNS. The CDR3 has 14 amino acids. The CDR3 region is CASSVSSWDTEAFF. Written as DNA, the CDR3 is TGTGCCAGCAGTGTTTCTAGTTGGGACACTGAAGCTTTCTTT.

The chain has TRBV14 and TRBJ1-2, with 9 bases identical to TRBD1. Germline trimming cut 1 base from V and 8 bases from J; bases unmatched to any gene: 2. The CDR3 contains 13 residues. Germline CDR1 SGHDN, CDR2 FVKESK. CDR3 loop: CASSQGTGVGYTF. Here the CDR3 DNA reads TGTGCCAGCAGCCAAGGGACAGGGGTCGGCTACACCTTC.

This clone was picked up one time. The rearrangement uses TRBV4-3 and TRBJ2-5; 9 bases agree with TRBD2. The CDR3 is 17 residues long. V gave up 1 base and J gave up 9 bases; unmatched junction bases: 15. The germline gives CDR1 LGHNA, CDR2 YSLEER. The CDR3 sequence is CASSQGLAGAAIGAQYF. CDR3 nucleotide sequence: TGCGCCAGCAGCCAAGGTTTAGCGGGGGCGGCAATAGGGGCCCAGTACTTC.

V usage is TRBV7-4 and J usage is TRBJ1-2; the D gene is possibly TRBD1 (6 bases). This CDR3 region has 18 residues. V was pared by 8 bases and J by 0 bases, with 25 bases between. The germline CDR1 and CDR2 sequences are SGHVT and SQSDAQ. The DNA for the CDR3 is TGTGCCAGCTATTCACTTAGGCCAGGGGATCCACCTAACTATGGCTACACCTTC. It codes for CASYSLRPGDPPNYGYTF.

The chain carries TRBV6-6 and TRBJ2-7, with TRBD1 matching 10 bases. The CDR3 is 14 amino acids. The junction had 8 bases not matched to a gene; V was cut back by 10 bases and J by 2 bases. From germline, CDR1 is MNHNY and CDR2 SVGAGI (reference sequence). The DNA for the CDR3 is TGTGCCACCATCATGGGACAGGGGACCTACGAGCAGTACTTC. Translating it yields CATIMGQGTYEQYF.